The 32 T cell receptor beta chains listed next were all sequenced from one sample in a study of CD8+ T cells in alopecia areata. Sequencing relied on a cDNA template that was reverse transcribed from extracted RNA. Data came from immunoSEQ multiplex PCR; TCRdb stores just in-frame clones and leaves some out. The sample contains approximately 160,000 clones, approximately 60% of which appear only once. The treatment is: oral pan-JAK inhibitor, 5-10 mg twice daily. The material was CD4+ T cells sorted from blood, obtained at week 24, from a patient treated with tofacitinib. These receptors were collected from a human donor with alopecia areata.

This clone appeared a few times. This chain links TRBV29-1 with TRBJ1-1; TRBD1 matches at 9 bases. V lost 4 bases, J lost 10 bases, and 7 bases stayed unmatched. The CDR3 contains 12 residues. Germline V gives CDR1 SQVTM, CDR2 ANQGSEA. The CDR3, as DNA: TGCAGCGTTGGTGACAGGGGGAATAGAGCTTTCTTT. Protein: CSVGDRGNRAFF.

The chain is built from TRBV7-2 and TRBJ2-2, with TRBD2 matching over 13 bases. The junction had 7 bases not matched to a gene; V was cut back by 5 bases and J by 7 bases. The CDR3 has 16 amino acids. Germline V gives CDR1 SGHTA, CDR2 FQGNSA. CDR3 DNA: TGTGCCAGCAGCCTCCGGACTAGCGGGGGAATCGGGGAGCTGTTTTTT. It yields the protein CASSLRTSGGIGELFF.

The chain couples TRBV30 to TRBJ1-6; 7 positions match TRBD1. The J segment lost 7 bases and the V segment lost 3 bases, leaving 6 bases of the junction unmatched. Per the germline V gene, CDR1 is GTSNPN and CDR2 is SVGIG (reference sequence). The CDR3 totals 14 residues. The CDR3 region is CAWREGQPNSPLHF. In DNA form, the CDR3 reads TGTGCCTGGAGGGAGGGACAGCCAAATTCACCCCTCCACTTT. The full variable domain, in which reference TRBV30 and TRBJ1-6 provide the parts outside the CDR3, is SQTIHQWPATLVQPVGSPLSLECTVEGTSNPNLYWYRQAAGRGLQLLFYSVGIGQISSEVPQNLSASRPQDRQFILSSKKLLLSDSGFYLCAWREGQPNSPLHFGNGTRLTVT.

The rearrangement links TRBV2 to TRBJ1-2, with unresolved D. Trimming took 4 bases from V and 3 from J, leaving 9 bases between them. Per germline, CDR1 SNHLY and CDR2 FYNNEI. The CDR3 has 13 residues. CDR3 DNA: TGTGCCAGCAGTGTCGCCCGGGACTATGGCTACACCTTC. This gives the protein CASSVARDYGYTF.

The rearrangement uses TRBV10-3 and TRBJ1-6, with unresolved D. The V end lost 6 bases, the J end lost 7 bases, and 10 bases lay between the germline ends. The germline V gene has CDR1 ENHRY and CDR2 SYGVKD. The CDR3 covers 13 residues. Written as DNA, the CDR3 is TGTGCCATCAGCTTCAGCGACAATTCACCCCTCCACTTT. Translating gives CAISFSDNSPLHF.

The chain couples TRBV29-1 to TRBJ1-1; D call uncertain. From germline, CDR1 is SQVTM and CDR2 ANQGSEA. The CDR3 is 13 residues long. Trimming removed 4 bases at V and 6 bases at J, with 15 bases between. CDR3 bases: TGCAGCGTTGTCGGCAGGTTTGGCTCTGAAGCTTTCTTT. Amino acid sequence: CSVVGRFGSEAFF.

The CDR3 DNA follows: TGTGCCAGCAGTACGACAGAGTATAGCAATCAGCCCCAGCATTTT. Its protein product is CASSTTEYSNQPQHF. This rearrangement joins TRBV6-5 to TRBJ1-5, with D perhaps matching TRBD1 (5 bases). The V and J ends lost 5 bases and 0 bases respectively, with 11 bases between them. Germline V gene data show CDR1 as MNHEY and CDR2 as SVGAGI. This CDR3 has 15 residues.

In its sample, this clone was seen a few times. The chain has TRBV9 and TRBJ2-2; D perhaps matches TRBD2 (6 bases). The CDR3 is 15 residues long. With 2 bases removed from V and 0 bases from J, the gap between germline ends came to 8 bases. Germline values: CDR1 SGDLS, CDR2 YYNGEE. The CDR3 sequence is CASSVGRTNTGELFF. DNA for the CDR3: TGTGCCAGCAGCGTCGGGAGAACGAACACCGGGGAGCTGTTTTTT.

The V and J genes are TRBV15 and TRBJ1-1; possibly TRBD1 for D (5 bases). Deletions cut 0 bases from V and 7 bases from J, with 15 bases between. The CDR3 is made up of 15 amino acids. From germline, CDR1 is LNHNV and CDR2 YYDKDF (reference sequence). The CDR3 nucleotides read TGTGCCACCAGCAGAGAGGGGGGAGAGGTTGGTGAAGCTTTCTTT. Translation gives CATSREGGEVGEAFF.

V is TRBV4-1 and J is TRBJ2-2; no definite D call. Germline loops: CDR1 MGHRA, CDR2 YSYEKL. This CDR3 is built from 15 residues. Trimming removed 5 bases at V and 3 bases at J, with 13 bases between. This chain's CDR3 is CASSSPLGYTGELFF. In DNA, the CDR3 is TGCGCCAGCAGCTCCCCGTTGGGATACACCGGGGAGCTGTTTTTT.

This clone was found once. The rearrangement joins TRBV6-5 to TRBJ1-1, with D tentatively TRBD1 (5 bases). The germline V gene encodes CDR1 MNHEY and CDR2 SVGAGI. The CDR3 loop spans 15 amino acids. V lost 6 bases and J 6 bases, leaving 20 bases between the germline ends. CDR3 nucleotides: TGTGCCAGCAGCCCGGTGTGGGGGGGAGTCCCTGAAGCTTTCTTT. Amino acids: CASSPVWGGVPEAFF.

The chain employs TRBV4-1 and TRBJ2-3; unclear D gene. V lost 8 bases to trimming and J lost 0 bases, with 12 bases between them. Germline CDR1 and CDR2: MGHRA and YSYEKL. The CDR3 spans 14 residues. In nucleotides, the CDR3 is TGCGCCAGCGGGCTCCCGTGGAGCACAGATACGCAGTATTTT. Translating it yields CASGLPWSTDTQYF.

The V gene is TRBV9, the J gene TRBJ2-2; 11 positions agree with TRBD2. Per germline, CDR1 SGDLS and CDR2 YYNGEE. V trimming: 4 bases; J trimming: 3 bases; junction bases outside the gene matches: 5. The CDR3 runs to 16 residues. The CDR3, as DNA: TGTGCCAGCAGCCCTCCGGGACTAGCGGACACCGGGGAGCTGTTTTTT. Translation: CASSPPGLADTGELFF. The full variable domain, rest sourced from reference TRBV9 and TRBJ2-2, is DSGVTQTPKHLITATGQRVTLRCSPRSGDLSVYWYQQSLDQGLQFLIQYYNGEERAKGNILERFSAQQFPDLHSELNLSSLELGDSALYFCASSPPGLADTGELFFGEGSRLTVL.

The CDR3 DNA reads as TGCAGCGCCGGACAGGGAATCATCTACGAGCAGTACTTC. This codes for CSAGQGIIYEQYF. This sequence joins TRBV29-1 and TRBJ2-7, with 8 bases that match TRBD1. Trimming at V came to 7 bases and at J to 3 bases, leaving 8 bases not matched to a gene. Germline CDR1 and CDR2: SQVTM and ANQGSEA. The CDR3 totals 13 residues.

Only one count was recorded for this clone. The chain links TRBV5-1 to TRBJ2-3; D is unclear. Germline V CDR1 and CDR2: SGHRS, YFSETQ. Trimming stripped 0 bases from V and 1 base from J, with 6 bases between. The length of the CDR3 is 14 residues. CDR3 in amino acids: CASSLEAGTDTQYF. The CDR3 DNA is TGCGCCAGCAGCTTGGAGGCAGGCACAGATACGCAGTATTTT. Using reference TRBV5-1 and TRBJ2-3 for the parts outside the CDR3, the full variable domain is KAGVTQTPRYLIKTRGQQVTLSCSPISGHRSVSWYQQTPGQGLQFLFEYFSETQRNKGNFPGRFSGRQFSNSRSEMNVSTLELGDSALYLCASSLEAGTDTQYFGPGTRLTVL.

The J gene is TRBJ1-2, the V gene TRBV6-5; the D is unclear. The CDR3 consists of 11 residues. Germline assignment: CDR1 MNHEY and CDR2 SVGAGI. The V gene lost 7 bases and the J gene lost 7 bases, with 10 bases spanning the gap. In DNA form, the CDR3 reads TGTGCCAGCAAGAACAGAGTTGGCTACACCTTC. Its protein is CASKNRVGYTF.

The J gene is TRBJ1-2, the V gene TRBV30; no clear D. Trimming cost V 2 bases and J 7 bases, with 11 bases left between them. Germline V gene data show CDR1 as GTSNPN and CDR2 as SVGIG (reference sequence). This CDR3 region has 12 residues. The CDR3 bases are TGTGCCTGGAGTCCCCAGGCGAGTGGCTACACCTTC. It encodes CAWSPQASGYTF.

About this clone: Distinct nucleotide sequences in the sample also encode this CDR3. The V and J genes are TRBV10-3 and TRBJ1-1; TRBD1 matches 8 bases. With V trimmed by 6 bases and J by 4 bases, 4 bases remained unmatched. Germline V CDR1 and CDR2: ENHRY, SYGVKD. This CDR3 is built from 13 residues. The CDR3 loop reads CAIRDRDATEAFF. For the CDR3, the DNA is TGTGCCATCAGGGACAGGGACGCCACTGAAGCTTTCTTT.

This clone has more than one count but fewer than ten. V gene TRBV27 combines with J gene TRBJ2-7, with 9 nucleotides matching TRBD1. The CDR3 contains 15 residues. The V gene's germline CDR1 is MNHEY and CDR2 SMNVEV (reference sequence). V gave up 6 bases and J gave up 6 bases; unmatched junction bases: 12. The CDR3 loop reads CASRMGTGISAEQYF. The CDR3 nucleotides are TGTGCCAGCAGGATGGGGACAGGGATATCAGCCGAGCAGTACTTC.

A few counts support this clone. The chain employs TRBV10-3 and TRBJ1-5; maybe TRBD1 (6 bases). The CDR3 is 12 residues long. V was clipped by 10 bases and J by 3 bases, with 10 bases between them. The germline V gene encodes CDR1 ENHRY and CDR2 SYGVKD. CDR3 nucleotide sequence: TGTGCCAGCCGGGACACCAATCAGCCCCAGCATTTT. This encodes CASRDTNQPQHF.

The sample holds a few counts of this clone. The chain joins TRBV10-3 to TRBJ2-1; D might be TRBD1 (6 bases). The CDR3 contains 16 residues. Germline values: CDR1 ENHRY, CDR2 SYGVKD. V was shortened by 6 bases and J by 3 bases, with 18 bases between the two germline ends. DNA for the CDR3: TGTGCCATCAGCGGAGAGACAGGTCTCCACTACAATGAGCAGTTCTTC. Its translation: CAISGETGLHYNEQFF.

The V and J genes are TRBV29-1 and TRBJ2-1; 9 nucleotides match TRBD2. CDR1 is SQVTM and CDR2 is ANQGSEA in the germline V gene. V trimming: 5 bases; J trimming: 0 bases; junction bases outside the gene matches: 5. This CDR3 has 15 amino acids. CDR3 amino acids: CSVFSGGSSYNEQFF. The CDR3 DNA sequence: TGCAGCGTTTTTAGCGGGGGAAGCTCCTACAATGAGCAGTTCTTC.

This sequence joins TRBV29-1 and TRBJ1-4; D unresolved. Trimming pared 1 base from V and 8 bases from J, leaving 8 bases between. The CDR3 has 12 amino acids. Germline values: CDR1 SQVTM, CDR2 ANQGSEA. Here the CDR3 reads CSVEVSGEKLFF. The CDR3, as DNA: TGCAGCGTTGAAGTCAGCGGCGAAAAACTGTTTTTT.

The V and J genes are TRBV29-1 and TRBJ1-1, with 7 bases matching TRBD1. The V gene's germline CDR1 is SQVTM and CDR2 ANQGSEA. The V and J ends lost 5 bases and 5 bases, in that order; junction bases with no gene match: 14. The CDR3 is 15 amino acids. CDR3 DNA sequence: TGCAGCGTTCGTCCGGTCCGACAGGGTTGGACTGAAGCTTTCTTT. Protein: CSVRPVRQGWTEAFF.

CDR3 sequence reads: CASSLSGYNSPLHF. The CDR3 DNA reads TGTGCCAGCAGCCTCAGTGGATATAATTCACCCCTCCACTTT. The chain carries TRBV6-6 and TRBJ1-6; no clear D gene. The CDR3 has 14 residues. Trimming stripped 6 bases from V and 4 bases from J, with 10 bases between. Germline CDR1 reads MNHNY; CDR2 reads SVGAGI (reference sequence).

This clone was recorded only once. The CDR3 region has the DNA TGTGCCAGTAGTCCCGGGGCCTACCGGGGGGAGACCCAGTACTTC. It translates to CASSPGAYRGETQYF. The J gene is TRBJ2-5, the V gene TRBV19; D perhaps matches TRBD2 (6 bases). The germline V gene has CDR1 LNHDA and CDR2 SQIVND (reference sequence). CDR3 size: 15 residues. V gave up 5 bases and J gave up 5 bases, with 18 bases separating them.

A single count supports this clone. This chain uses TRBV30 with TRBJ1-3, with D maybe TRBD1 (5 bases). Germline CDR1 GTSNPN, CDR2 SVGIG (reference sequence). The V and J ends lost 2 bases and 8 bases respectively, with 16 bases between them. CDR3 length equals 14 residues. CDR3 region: CAWSSGQSWDTIYF. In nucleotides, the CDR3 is TGTGCCTGGAGTTCAGGACAATCATGGGACACCATATATTTT.

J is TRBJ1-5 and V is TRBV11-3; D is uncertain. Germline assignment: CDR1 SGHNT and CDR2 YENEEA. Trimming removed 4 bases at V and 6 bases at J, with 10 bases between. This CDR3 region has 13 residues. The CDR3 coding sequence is TGTGCCAGCAGCTCGAAACCGTCTCAGCCCCAGCATTTT. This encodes CASSSKPSQPQHF. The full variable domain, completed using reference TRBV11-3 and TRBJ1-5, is EAGVVQSPRYKIIEKKQPVAFWCNPISGHNTLYWYLQNLGQGPELLIRYENEEAVDDSQLPKDRFSAERLKGVDSTLKIQPAELGDSAVYLCASSSKPSQPQHFGDGTRLSIL.

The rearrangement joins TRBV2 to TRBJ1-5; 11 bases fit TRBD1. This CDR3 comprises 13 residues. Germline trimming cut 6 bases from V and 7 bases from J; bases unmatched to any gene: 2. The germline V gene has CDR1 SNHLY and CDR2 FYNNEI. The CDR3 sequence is CASRGTGGQPQHF. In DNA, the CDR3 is TGTGCCAGCAGGGGGACAGGGGGGCAGCCCCAGCATTTT.

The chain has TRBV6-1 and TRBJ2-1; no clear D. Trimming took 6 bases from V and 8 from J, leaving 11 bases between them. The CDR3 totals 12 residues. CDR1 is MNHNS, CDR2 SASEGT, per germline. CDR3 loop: CASRTWSDEQFF. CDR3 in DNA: TGTGCCAGCAGAACGTGGAGCGATGAGCAGTTCTTC.

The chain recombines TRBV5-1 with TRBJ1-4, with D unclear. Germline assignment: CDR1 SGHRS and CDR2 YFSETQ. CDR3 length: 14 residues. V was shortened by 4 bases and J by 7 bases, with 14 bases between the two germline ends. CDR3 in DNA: TGCGCCAGCAGCGCTGGAACGTTAAGTGAAAAACTGTTTTTT. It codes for CASSAGTLSEKLFF.

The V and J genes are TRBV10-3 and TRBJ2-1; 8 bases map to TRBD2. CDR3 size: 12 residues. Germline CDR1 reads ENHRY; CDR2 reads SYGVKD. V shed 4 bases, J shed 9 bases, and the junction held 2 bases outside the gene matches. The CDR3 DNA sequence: TGTGCCATCAGTGCCAGCGGGGGTGAGCAGTTCTTC. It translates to CAISASGGEQFF.